These T cell receptor beta chains were read from a single sample in a study of T cell responses to AZD1222 COVID-19 vaccine. The protocol was immunoSEQ multiplex PCR, while the TCRdb copy is restricted to in-frame clones and leaves out a portion. The data show around 180,000 clones, 90% seen once. The sequenced sample was peripheral blood, obtained on day 0 of AZD1222 vaccination. The source is an adult in good health. Both conserved end residues are part of each CDR3. The order of the fields is V gene, D gene, J gene, clone size, CDR3 protein, CDR3 DNA. A D gene is named only where the DNA matches it firmly. Clone size, where shown, is once, few, many, or a class for clones that have expanded.

>TRBV6-5|NA|TRBJ1-2|NA
CASTQGSYGYTF
TGTGCCAGCACCCAGGGTTCATATGGCTACACCTTC
>TRBV29-1|NA|TRBJ1-4|NA
CSARDSGDEKLFF
TGCAGCGCCAGAGACAGTGGTGATGAAAAACTGTTTTTT
>TRBV5-1|TRBD1|TRBJ2-7|NA
CASSLTGTGSYEQYF
TGCGCCAGCAGCTTGACCGGGACAGGATCCTACGAGCAGTACTTC
>TRBV12-5|NA|TRBJ2-2|NA
CASGEGRGNTGELFF
TGTGCTAGTGGTGAGGGAAGGGGAAACACCGGGGAGCTGTTTTTT
>TRBV29-1|TRBD2|TRBJ2-7|NA
CSVEGGETYEQYF
TGCAGCGTTGAGGGGGGGGAGACCTACGAGCAGTACTTC
>TRBV5-8|TRBD1|TRBJ2-7|NA
CASSLGQGVAEQYF
TGTGCCAGCAGCTTGGGACAGGGCGTTGCCGAGCAGTACTTC
>TRBV24-1|TRBD2|TRBJ2-7|NA
CATSDLKRTSGSSYEQYF
TGTGCCACCAGTGATTTGAAACGGACTAGCGGCAGCTCCTACGAGCAGTACTTC
>TRBV27|NA|TRBJ1-1|NA
CASTLNQFNTEAFF
TGTGCCAGCACCCTAAATCAGTTTAACACTGAAGCTTTCTTT
>TRBV9|TRBD2|TRBJ2-2|NA
CASSVGLAGVTGELFF
TGTGCCAGCAGCGTAGGACTAGCGGGGGTGACCGGGGAGCTGTTTTTT
>TRBV5-6|NA|TRBJ2-7|once
CASSRGTELTYEQYF
TGTGCCAGCAGCCGGGGGACGGAACTGACCTACGAGCAGTACTTC
>TRBV7-9|TRBD1|TRBJ2-7|NA
CASSPDRTGGTYEQYF
TGTGCCAGCAGCCCTGATCGGACAGGGGGGACGTACGAGCAGTACTTC
>TRBV6-5|NA|TRBJ2-7|NA
CASSSRVFSSYEQYF
TGTGCCAGCAGTTCCAGGGTTTTTAGCTCCTACGAGCAGTACTTC
>TRBV24-1|TRBD1|TRBJ1-2|NA
CATSALGTGGIDGYTF
TGTGCCACCAGTGCTTTGGGGACAGGGGGTATAGATGGCTACACCTTC
>TRBV5-6|TRBD1|TRBJ1-2|NA
CASSLATGPGGYTF
TGTGCCAGCAGCTTGGCGACAGGGCCTGGAGGCTACACCTTC
>TRBV9|NA|TRBJ1-2|NA
CASSDGQGGNGYTF
TGTGCCAGCAGCGATGGGCAGGGAGGAAATGGCTACACCTTC
>TRBV5-6|NA|TRBJ2-7|NA
CASSLGGVQEQYF
TGTGCCAGCAGCTTGGGTGGGGTGCAAGAGCAGTACTTC
>TRBV6-2/TRBV6-3|NA|TRBJ1-1|once
CASSYSPGVGTEAFF
TGTGCCAGCAGTTACAGTCCAGGGGTAGGCACTGAAGCTTTCTTT
>TRBV11-3|NA|TRBJ2-7|NA
CASSPRAGGGQYF
TGTGCCAGCAGCCCCCGGGCAGGGGGAGGGCAGTACTTC
>TRBV19|TRBD1|TRBJ1-6|NA
CASSIARTGERYNSPLHF
TGTGCCAGTAGTATCGCTAGGACAGGGGAGCGCTATAATTCACCCCTCCACTTT
>TRBV4-2|TRBD2|TRBJ2-5|once
CASSPGTRTETQYF
TGTGCCAGCAGCCCCGGGACTAGGACTGAGACCCAGTACTTC
>TRBV7-9|NA|TRBJ2-5|NA
CASSLAGGGGETQYF
TGTGCCAGCAGCTTAGCGGGCGGGGGCGGAGAGACCCAGTACTTC
>TRBV6-2/TRBV6-3|NA|TRBJ1-1|once
CASSYETGENTEAFF
TGTGCCAGCAGTTACGAGACGGGAGAGAACACTGAAGCTTTCTTT
>TRBV18|NA|TRBJ2-7|NA
CASSRALSSYEQYF
TGTGCCAGCTCACGAGCCCTGAGCTCCTACGAGCAGTACTTC
>TRBV9|TRBD2|TRBJ2-7|once
CASSVAGGDYEQYF
TGTGCCAGCAGCGTAGCGGGGGGGGACTACGAGCAGTACTTC
>TRBV11-1|NA|TRBJ2-7|NA
CASSYGPGYEQYF
TGTGCCAGCAGCTATGGCCCGGGCTACGAGCAGTACTTC
>TRBV18|NA|TRBJ1-1|NA
CASSVPADYTEAFF
TGTGCCAGCTCAGTCCCGGCAGATTACACTGAAGCTTTCTTT
>TRBV4-2|TRBD2|TRBJ2-3|NA
CASSQGSGGVGDTQYF
TGTGCCAGCAGCCAGGGCAGCGGGGGGGTGGGAGATACGCAGTATTTT
>TRBV11-3|TRBD2|TRBJ2-3|NA
CASSLGGSTDTQYF
TGTGCCAGCAGCCTGGGAGGGAGCACAGATACGCAGTATTTT
>TRBV20-1|NA|TRBJ2-1|NA
CSASLRTAGSEQFF
TGCAGTGCTAGTTTGAGGACAGCCGGGTCTGAGCAGTTCTTC
>TRBV2|NA|TRBJ2-1|NA
CASSGRSGFYNEQFF
TGTGCCAGCAGTGGCAGGTCAGGTTTCTACAATGAGCAGTTCTTC
>TRBV15|NA|TRBJ2-1|NA
CATSRVLGVLGEQFF
TGTGCCACCAGCAGAGTACTAGGAGTGCTGGGTGAGCAGTTCTTC
>TRBV5-6|TRBD2|TRBJ2-2|NA
CASSWAGGTTGELFF
TGTGCCAGCAGCTGGGCGGGGGGTACCACCGGGGAGCTGTTTTTT
>TRBV3-1/TRBV3-2|NA|TRBJ2-7|NA
CASSQLYEQYF
TGTGCCAGCAGCCAACTCTACGAGCAGTACTTC
>TRBV7-6|NA|TRBJ1-1|few
CASSPGGAGNTEAFF
TGTGCCAGCAGCCCGGGGGGGGCAGGCAACACTGAAGCTTTCTTT
>TRBV19|NA|TRBJ1-1|NA
CASRWGGFETEAFF
TGTGCCAGCCGATGGGGGGGGTTTGAGACTGAAGCTTTCTTT
>TRBV7-2|TRBD1|TRBJ1-1|NA
CASSLTGQGTAEAFF
TGTGCCAGCAGCTTGACGGGACAGGGGACCGCTGAAGCTTTCTTT
>TRBV6-5|TRBD1|TRBJ1-2|NA
CASRPGQGSWGYTF
TGTGCCAGCAGGCCGGGACAGGGTTCGTGGGGCTACACCTTC
>TRBV3-1/TRBV3-2|NA|TRBJ1-1|NA
CASSQGIQGEEAFF
TGTGCCAGCAGCCAAGGGATACAAGGGGAAGAAGCTTTCTTT
>TRBV9|TRBD1|TRBJ1-2|NA
CASSVVAGGAYGYTF
TGTGCCAGCAGCGTAGTAGCAGGGGGGGCCTATGGCTACACCTTC
>TRBV28|NA|TRBJ2-1|NA
CASSWARTGYRGSSYNEQFF
TGTGCCAGCAGTTGGGCACGGACAGGGTATCGCGGGAGCTCCTACAATGAGCAGTTCTTC